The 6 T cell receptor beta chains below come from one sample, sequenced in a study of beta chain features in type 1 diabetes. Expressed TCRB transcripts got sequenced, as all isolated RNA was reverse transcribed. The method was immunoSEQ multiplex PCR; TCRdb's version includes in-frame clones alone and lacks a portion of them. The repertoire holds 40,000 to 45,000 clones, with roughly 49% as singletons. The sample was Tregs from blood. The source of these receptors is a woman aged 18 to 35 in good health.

Here the CDR3 reads CASRGGPSGSFTWTGELFF. The DNA of the CDR3 is TGTGCCAGCAGAGGAGGGCCTAGCGGGAGTTTTACGTGGACCGGGGAGCTGTTTTTT. The chain has TRBV27 and TRBJ2-2; TRBD2 agrees at 10 bases. The J segment lost 5 bases and the V segment lost 6 bases, leaving 18 bases of the junction unmatched. The germline V gene encodes CDR1 MNHEY and CDR2 SMNVEV (reference sequence). The CDR3 is 19 residues long.

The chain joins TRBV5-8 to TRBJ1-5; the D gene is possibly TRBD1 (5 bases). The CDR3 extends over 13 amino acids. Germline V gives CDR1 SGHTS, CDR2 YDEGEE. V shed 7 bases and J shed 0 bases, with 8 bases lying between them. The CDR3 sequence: CASHRYSNQPQHF. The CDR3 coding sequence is TGTGCCAGCCACAGGTATAGCAATCAGCCCCAGCATTTT.

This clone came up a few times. In nucleotides, the CDR3 is TGTGCCAGCAGCTTATTCGGCGGGAGTGGTGATACGCAGTATTTT. The encoded protein is CASSLFGGSGDTQYF. The chain is built from TRBV7-2 and TRBJ2-3, with 7 bases lining up with TRBD2. This CDR3 contains 15 residues. V was clipped by 2 bases and J by 6 bases; unmatched bases: 8. Germline V gives CDR1 SGHTA, CDR2 FQGNSA.

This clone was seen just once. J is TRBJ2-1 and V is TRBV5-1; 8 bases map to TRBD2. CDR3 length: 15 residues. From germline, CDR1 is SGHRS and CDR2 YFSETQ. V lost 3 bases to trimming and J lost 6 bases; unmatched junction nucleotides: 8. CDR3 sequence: CASSSSAGVINEQFF. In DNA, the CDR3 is TGCGCCAGCAGCTCATCAGCGGGAGTCATCAATGAGCAGTTCTTC. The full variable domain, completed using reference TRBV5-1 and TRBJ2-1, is KAGVTQTPRYLIKTRGQQVTLSCSPISGHRSVSWYQQTPGQGLQFLFEYFSETQRNKGNFPGRFSGRQFSNSRSEMNVSTLELGDSALYLCASSSSAGVINEQFFGPGTRLTVL.

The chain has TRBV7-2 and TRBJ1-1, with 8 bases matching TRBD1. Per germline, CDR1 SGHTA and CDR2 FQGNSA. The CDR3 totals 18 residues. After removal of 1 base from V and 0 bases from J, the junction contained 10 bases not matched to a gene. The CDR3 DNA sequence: TGTGCCAGCAGCTTAGTTTCCTCAGGGGGCGTCATGAACACTGAAGCTTTCTTT. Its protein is CASSLVSSGGVMNTEAFF. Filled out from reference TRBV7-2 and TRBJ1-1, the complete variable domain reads GAGVSQSPSNKVTEKGKDVELRCDPISGHTALYWYRQSLGQGLEFLIYFQGNSAPDKSGLPSDRFSAERTGGSVSTLTIQRTQQEDSAVYLCASSLVSSGGVMNTEAFFGQGTRLTVV.

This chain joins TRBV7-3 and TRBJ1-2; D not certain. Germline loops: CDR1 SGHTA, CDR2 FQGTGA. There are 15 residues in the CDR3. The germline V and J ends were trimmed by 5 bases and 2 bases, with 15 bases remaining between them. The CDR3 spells CASSPGGGINYGYTF. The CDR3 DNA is TGTGCCAGCAGCCCTGGTGGCGGGATCAACTATGGCTACACCTTC.